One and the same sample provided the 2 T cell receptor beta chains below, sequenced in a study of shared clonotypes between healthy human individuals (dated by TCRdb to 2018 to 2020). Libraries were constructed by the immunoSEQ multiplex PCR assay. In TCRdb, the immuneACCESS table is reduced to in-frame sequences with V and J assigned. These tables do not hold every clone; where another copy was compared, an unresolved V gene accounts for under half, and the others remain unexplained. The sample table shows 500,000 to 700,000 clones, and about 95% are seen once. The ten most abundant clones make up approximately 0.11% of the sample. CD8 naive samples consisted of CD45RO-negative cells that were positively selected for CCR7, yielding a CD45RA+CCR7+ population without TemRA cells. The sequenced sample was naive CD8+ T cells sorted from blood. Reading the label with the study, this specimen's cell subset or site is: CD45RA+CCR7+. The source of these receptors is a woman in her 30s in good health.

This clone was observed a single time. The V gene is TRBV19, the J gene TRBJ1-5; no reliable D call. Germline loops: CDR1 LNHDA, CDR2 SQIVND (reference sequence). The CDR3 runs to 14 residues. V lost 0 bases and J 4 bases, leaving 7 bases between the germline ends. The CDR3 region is CASSIDLGNQPQHF. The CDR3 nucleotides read TGTGCCAGTAGTATAGATCTGGGTAATCAGCCCCAGCATTTT. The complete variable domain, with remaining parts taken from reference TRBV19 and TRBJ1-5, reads DGGITQSPKYLFRKEGQNVTLSCEQNLNHDAMYWYRQDPGQGLRLIYYSQIVNDFQKGDIAEGYSVSREKKESFPLTVTSAQKNPTAFYLCASSIDLGNQPQHFGDGTRLSIL.

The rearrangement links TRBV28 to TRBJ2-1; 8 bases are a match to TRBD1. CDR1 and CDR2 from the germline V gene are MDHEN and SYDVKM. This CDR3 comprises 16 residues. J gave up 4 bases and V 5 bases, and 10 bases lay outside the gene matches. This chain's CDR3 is CASSVATGVGYNEQFF. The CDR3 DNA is TGTGCCAGCAGTGTCGCGACAGGGGTTGGATACAATGAGCAGTTCTTC.